This T cell receptor (beta chain) was captured in a study of cytomegalovirus exposure and HLA in healthy donors. Study as a whole: Around four fifths of 350 to 400 genotyped donors fell in the Caucasian-associated ancestry cluster.

The PCR ran on 60 Vbeta and 13 Jbeta primers. Using immunoSEQ multiplex PCR, the repertoire was profiled, and TCRdb retains in-frame clones only, with some absent. The top ten clones hold around 0.86% of a sample with 100,000 or so clones, around 15% of them seen once. The CDR3 is 15 residues long. V shed 4 bases and J 4 bases; nucleotides not matched to a gene: 4. CDR1 SGDLS and CDR2 YYNGEE come from the germline V gene. This clone turned up a few times. Its matching antigen is unknown. Study findings and constraints: The study flagged around 150 TCR beta chains as cytomegalovirus-associated. Most likely, a cluster of highly shared sequence variants arose as a sequencing artifact. Prior analysis indicated that the majority of TCR beta V segments exhibited productivity approximately 87% or approximately 30% of the time.

The genes are TRBV9 and TRBJ2-5, with 13 nucleotides matching TRBD2. Sequenced sample: PBMCs. This receptor was identified in a female donor in good health and CMV-seronegative. The CDR3 nucleotides are TGTGCCAGCAGCTCGGGACTAGCGGGGTTAGAGACCCAGTACTTC. Amino acids: CASSSGLAGLETQYF.